These 14 T cell receptor beta chains were sequenced from one sample in a study of CD8 T cells in ankylosing spondylitis. Study-wide results and caveats: What appeared characteristic of ankylosing spondylitis blood was a TCR beta motif of eight highly homologous variants.

TCRdb re-called the 5' RACE reads through MiXCR, storing one row per CDR3 protein. The sample has around 490,000 distinct CDR3 sequences; approximately 5.3% are singletons. No antigens are known for them. Sequenced sample: blood, either unsorted or a sorted T cell fraction (not recorded which). The receptors stem from a male donor with ankylosing spondylitis.

In this sample, this clonotype turned up many times. The chain uses TRBV4-1 and TRBJ2-3, with D uncertain. CDR1 MGHRA and CDR2 YSYEKL come from the germline V gene. V dropped 2 bases and J dropped 0 bases, with 12 bases sitting between them. The CDR3 length is 16 residues. This chain's CDR3 is CASSQPDLPSTDTQYF. The CDR3 DNA follows: TGCGCCAGCAGCCAACCGGACCTCCCTAGCACAGATACGCAGTATTTT.

The table lists this clonotype with many counts. The chain couples TRBV29-1 to TRBJ2-7; 11 bases align to TRBD1. Germline assignment: CDR1 SQVTM and CDR2 ANQGSEA. The CDR3 spans 14 residues. The trim removed 6 bases at V and 2 bases at J, leaving 6 bases unmatched. CDR3 sequence reads: CSVTPGQGAYEQYF. In DNA, the CDR3 is TGCAGCGTCACTCCGGGACAGGGGGCCTACGAGCAGTACTTC.

This clonotype was detected many times. V usage is TRBV20-1 and J usage is TRBJ1-5, with 9 bases that match TRBD1. This CDR3 is 14 amino acids long. Per the germline V gene, CDR1 is DFQATT and CDR2 is SNEGSKA (reference sequence). With V trimmed by 1 base and J by 7 bases, 5 bases remained unmatched. The chain's CDR3 is CSARGDRENQPQHF. CDR3 bases: TGCAGTGCTAGAGGGGACAGGGAGAACCAGCCCCAGCATTTT.

In this sample, this clonotype turned up many times. This chain links TRBV2 with TRBJ1-2, with 7 bases lining up with TRBD1. The germline V gene encodes CDR1 SNHLY and CDR2 FYNNEI. The CDR3 sequence is 14 residues long. Losses at the gene ends were 7 bases for V and 1 base for J; bases not matched to a gene: 6. The CDR3 loop reads CASTRQGNNYGYTF. DNA for the CDR3: TGTGCCAGCACTCGACAGGGAAATAACTATGGCTACACCTTC.

This clonotype was seen ten or more times. V gene TRBV5-1 combines with J gene TRBJ2-1; D might be TRBD1 (5 bases). Germline V gene sequence: CDR1 SGHRS, CDR2 YFSETQ. The CDR3 covers 13 residues. V gave up 0 bases and J gave up 8 bases, with 9 bases separating them. The CDR3 spells CASSLGGWDEQFF. The CDR3 nucleotides are TGCGCCAGCAGCTTGGGGGGCTGGGATGAGCAGTTCTTC. Full variable domain (remainder filled in from reference TRBV5-1 and TRBJ2-1): KAGVTQTPRYLIKTRGQQVTLSCSPISGHRSVSWYQQTPGQGLQFLFEYFSETQRNKGNFPGRFSGRQFSNSRSEMNVSTLELGDSALYLCASSLGGWDEQFFGPGTRLTVL.

The rearrangement links TRBV7-9 to TRBJ2-5; 7 bases match TRBD1. This CDR3 comprises 14 residues. The V segment lost 5 bases and the J segment 7 bases; nucleotides outside the gene matches: 10. Germline loops: CDR1 SEHNR, CDR2 FQNEAQ (reference sequence). The CDR3 loop is CASSAWDSHPTQYF. The DNA for the CDR3 is TGTGCCAGCAGCGCCTGGGACAGCCATCCGACCCAGTACTTC.

This clonotype was counted at least ten times. The gene calls are TRBV5-5 and TRBJ1-1, with 7 bases fitting TRBD1. The CDR3 covers 15 residues. V lost 0 bases and J lost 11; bases outside the gene matches: 13. Germline CDR1 reads SGHKS; CDR2 reads YYEKEE (reference sequence). Here the CDR3 DNA reads TGTGCCAGCAGCTTGGGCCCCTTACAGGGGACGAACGCTTTCTTT. Amino acids: CASSLGPLQGTNAFF.

This clonotype showed up many times. The chain links TRBV12-3 or TRBV12-4 to TRBJ1-1; D might be TRBD1 (5 bases). The CDR3 length is 14 residues. The germline V and J ends were trimmed by 5 bases and 0 bases, with 10 bases remaining between them. Written as DNA, the CDR3 is TGTGCCAGCAGTGGGACGGCTATGAACACTGAAGCTTTCTTT. It encodes CASSGTAMNTEAFF.

The chain employs TRBV15 and TRBJ2-7; D is unresolved. The germline CDR1 and CDR2 sequences are LNHNV and YYDKDF (reference sequence). V dropped 0 bases and J dropped 3 bases, with 3 bases sitting between them. The CDR3 length is 12 residues. In nucleotides, the CDR3 is TGTGCCACCAGCAGAGATCTCTACGAGCAGTACTTC. It is translated as CATSRDLYEQYF. Supplemented by reference TRBV15 and TRBJ2-7, the full variable domain reads DAMVIQNPRYQVTQFGKPVTLSCSQTLNHNVMYWYQQKSSQAPKLLFHYYDKDFNNEADTPDNFQSRRPNTSFCFLDIRSPGLGDTAMYLCATSRDLYEQYFGPGTRLTVT.

This clonotype was seen at least ten times. The V and J genes are TRBV20-1 and TRBJ2-7; tentatively, D is TRBD2 (5 bases). V was pared by 1 base and J by 0 bases, with 7 bases between. Looked up from germline, CDR1 is DFQATT and CDR2 is SNEGSKA (reference sequence). The CDR3 totals 13 residues. The CDR3 region is CSARGGLSYEQYF. The CDR3 DNA sequence: TGCAGTGCTAGAGGAGGGCTCTCCTACGAGCAGTACTTC.

This clonotype has at least ten counts. The genes are TRBV20-1 and TRBJ2-4; D remains ambiguous. V lost 0 bases and J 4 bases, leaving 13 bases between the germline ends. Germline V gives CDR1 DFQATT, CDR2 SNEGSKA (reference sequence). The CDR3 has 15 amino acids. CDR3 nucleotide sequence: TGCAGTGCTAGAGATCTTATCGTACCTAAAAACATTCAGTACTTC. Translating gives CSARDLIVPKNIQYF.

This clonotype appeared a few times. The chain uses TRBV5-1 and TRBJ2-1, with TRBD1 as a possible D gene (5 bases). The CDR3 is 15 amino acids. V shed 4 bases and J shed 0 bases, with 11 bases lying between them. Germline loops: CDR1 SGHRS, CDR2 YFSETQ. This CDR3 reads CASSVGDSSYNEQFF. CDR3 DNA: TGCGCCAGCAGCGTAGGAGACAGCTCCTACAATGAGCAGTTCTTC.

This clonotype appeared a few times. This chain connects TRBV7-2 to TRBJ2-6; no clear D gene. The length of the CDR3 is 11 residues. Trimming took 2 bases from V and 16 from J, leaving 9 bases between them. Germline CDR1 is SGHTA and CDR2 is FQGNSA. This chain's CDR3 is CASSLRVALTF. The CDR3 nucleotides read TGTGCCAGCAGCTTACGTGTTGCGCTGACTTTC.

This clonotype was detected a few times. The CDR3 loop reads CASSVYSSGRAAYNEQFF. CDR3 nucleotides: TGCGCCAGCAGCGTCTACTCTAGCGGGAGGGCCGCCTACAATGAGCAGTTCTTC. The V call is TRBV5-1, the J call TRBJ2-1, with TRBD2 matching over 12 bases. With 4 bases clipped from V and 2 bases from J, the junction kept 10 bases outside the gene matches. CDR3 length equals 18 residues. Germline V gives CDR1 SGHRS, CDR2 YFSETQ. Supplemented by reference TRBV5-1 and TRBJ2-1, the full variable domain reads KAGVTQTPRYLIKTRGQQVTLSCSPISGHRSVSWYQQTPGQGLQFLFEYFSETQRNKGNFPGRFSGRQFSNSRSEMNVSTLELGDSALYLCASSVYSSGRAAYNEQFFGPGTRLTVL.